This T cell receptor beta chain was sequenced for a study of prognosis after radiotherapy for stage I lung cancer. Across the study: Enrolled patients were those with stage I non-small cell lung cancer, a group that was recruited between April 2018 and 2019.

Genomic DNA served as the source from which two-round multiplex PCR generated TCR beta CDR3 amplicons. Primers specific to each TRBV and TRBJ gene were used in first-round PCR. TCRdb re-derived calls from the multiplex PCR reads in MiXCR, one entry per CDR3 protein. The sample consists of 10,000 to 15,000 distinct CDR3 sequences, approximately 40% of them appearing once. Losses at the gene ends were 3 bases for V and 6 bases for J; bases not matched to a gene: 9. Germline V gene lookup returns CDR1 WSHSY and CDR2 SAAADI. The CDR3 is 17 amino acids. There are many counts of this clonotype. The sequence was collected from a donor aged 50 or older with non-small cell lung cancer. This specimen was PBMCs, taken before or after stereotactic body radiation therapy (not recorded which). This chain connects TRBV10-2 to TRBJ2-3; TRBD2 aligns across 13 bases. CDR3 loop: CASSDYTSGRATDTQYF. CDR3 nucleotides: TGCGCCAGCAGTGATTATACTAGCGGGAGGGCCACGGATACGCAGTATTTT.